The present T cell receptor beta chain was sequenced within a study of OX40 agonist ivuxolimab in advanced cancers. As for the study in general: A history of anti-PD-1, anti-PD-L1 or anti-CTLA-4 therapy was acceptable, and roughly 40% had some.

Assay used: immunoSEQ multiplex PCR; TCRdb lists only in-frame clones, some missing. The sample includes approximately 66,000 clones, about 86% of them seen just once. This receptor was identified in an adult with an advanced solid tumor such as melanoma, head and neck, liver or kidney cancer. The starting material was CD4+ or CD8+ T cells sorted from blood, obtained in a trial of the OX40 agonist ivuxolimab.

This CDR3 is CASSLLGRDSYEQYF. The CDR3 nucleotides are TGTGCCAGCAGCTTGTTGGGCCGGGACTCCTACGAGCAGTACTTC. This chain links TRBV5-6 with TRBJ2-7; tentative D call: TRBD2 (5 bases). The CDR3 spans 15 residues. Germline V gene lookup returns CDR1 SGHDT and CDR2 YYEEEE. Trimming took off 1 base at V and 0 bases at J, with 11 bases between the two ends.